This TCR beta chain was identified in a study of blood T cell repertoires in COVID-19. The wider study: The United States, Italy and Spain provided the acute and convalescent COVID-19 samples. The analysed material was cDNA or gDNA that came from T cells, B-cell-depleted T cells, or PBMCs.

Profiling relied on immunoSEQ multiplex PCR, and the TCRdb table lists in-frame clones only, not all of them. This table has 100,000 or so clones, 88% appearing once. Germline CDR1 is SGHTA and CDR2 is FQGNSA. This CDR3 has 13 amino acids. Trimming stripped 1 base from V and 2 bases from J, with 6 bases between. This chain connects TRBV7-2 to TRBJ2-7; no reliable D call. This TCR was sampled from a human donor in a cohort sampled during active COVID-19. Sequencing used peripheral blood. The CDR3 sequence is CASSLGRPYEQYF. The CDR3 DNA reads TGTGCCAGCAGCTTAGGGCGGCCCTACGAGCAGTACTTC.